This T cell receptor beta chain was documented in a study of blood T cell repertoires in COVID-19. Here immunoSEQ multiplex PCR was the method, and the copy in TCRdb shows in-frame clones only, minus some. The top ten hold roughly 10% of the sample, which has about 9,000 clones, approximately 81% seen once. With V trimmed by 3 bases and J by 0 bases, 2 bases remained unmatched. This CDR3 has 15 residues. Germline values: CDR1 SGDLS, CDR2 YYNGEE. The specimen was peripheral blood. This receptor was identified in a human donor in a cohort sampled during active COVID-19. The rearrangement links TRBV9 to TRBJ2-1, with 8 bases that match TRBD2. The CDR3 loop reads CASSASGSSYNEQFF. CDR3 nucleotide sequence: TGTGCCAGCAGCGCTAGCGGGTCCTCCTACAATGAGCAGTTCTTC.